The 15 T cell receptor beta chains below all came from one sample that was sequenced in a study of cytomegalovirus exposure and HLA in healthy donors. Some clones are missing from TCRdb's copy, which holds only in-frame ones; the method was immunoSEQ multiplex PCR. The table shows about 49,000 clones, with around 91% occurring only once. Material: PBMCs. These receptors all stem from a man aged 18 to 35 in good health and CMV-seronegative.

The rearrangement uses TRBV7-6 and TRBJ2-1; D unclear. V was shortened by 2 bases and J by 3 bases, with 8 bases between the two germline ends. Germline V gene data show CDR1 as SGHVS and CDR2 as FNYEAQ. CDR3 length: 14 residues. The CDR3 spells CASSLLVNYNEQFF. DNA for the CDR3: TGTGCCAGCAGCTTATTAGTGAACTACAATGAGCAGTTCTTC. Full variable domain (missing parts from reference TRBV7-6 and TRBJ2-1): GAGVSQSPRYKVTKRGQDVALRCDPISGHVSLYWYRQALGQGPEFLTYFNYEAQQDKSGLPNDRFSAERPEGSISTLTIQRTEQRDSAMYRCASSLLVNYNEQFFGPGTRLTVL.

The chain recombines TRBV29-1 with TRBJ1-2, with D tentatively TRBD1 (5 bases). The CDR3 loop spans 11 amino acids. V was clipped by 6 bases and J by 9 bases, with 14 bases between them. The germline gives CDR1 SQVTM, CDR2 ANQGSEA. In nucleotides, the CDR3 is TGCAGCGTCCCCGGGGGGGAAAGCTACACCTTC. Its protein product is CSVPGGESYTF.

The chain recombines TRBV30 with TRBJ1-5, with a possible D match to TRBD1 (5 bases). With 0 bases removed from V and 5 bases from J, the gap between germline ends came to 8 bases. CDR1 and CDR2 from the germline V gene are GTSNPN and SVGIG (reference sequence). This CDR3 contains 13 residues. The CDR3 nucleotides are TGTGCCTGGAGTGTACAAGGGGATCAGCCCCAGCATTTT. It translates to CAWSVQGDQPQHF.

The chain couples TRBV10-3 to TRBJ1-2; 7 bases are shared with TRBD1. CDR3 size: 11 residues. After removal of 8 bases from V and 11 bases from J, the junction contained 8 bases not matched to a gene. From germline, CDR1 is ENHRY and CDR2 SYGVKD. The CDR3 here is CAIFGGRGYTF. CDR3 nucleotides: TGTGCCATCTTCGGGGGCAGGGGGTACACCTTC.

The V call is TRBV7-3, the J call TRBJ2-2, with TRBD2 identical over 7 bases. The CDR3 has 15 amino acids. CDR1 and CDR2 from the germline V gene are SGHTA and FQGTGA. The trim removed 5 bases at V and 1 base at J, leaving 4 bases unmatched. DNA for the CDR3: TGTGCCAGCAGCCCGATAGCGGGGAACACCGGGGAGCTGTTTTTT. It specifies CASSPIAGNTGELFF.

This clone appeared once. The chain has TRBV29-1 and TRBJ1-1; TRBD1 aligns across 7 bases. The ends lost 6 bases at V and 0 bases at J; junction bases unmatched: 10. The germline V gene encodes CDR1 SQVTM and CDR2 ANQGSEA. The CDR3 covers 15 residues. CDR3: CSVESPGQLNTEAFF. The DNA of the CDR3 is TGCAGCGTGGAGTCACCGGGACAGTTGAACACTGAAGCTTTCTTT.

This clone appeared once. The V and J genes are TRBV11-2 and TRBJ2-7; D is possibly TRBD2 (6 bases). Per the germline V gene, CDR1 is SGHAT and CDR2 is FQNNGV. The CDR3 contains 14 residues. Deletions cut 5 bases from V and 7 bases from J, with 18 bases between. CDR3 residues: CASSPVGGPGEQYF. Written as DNA, the CDR3 is TGTGCCAGCAGCCCCGTCGGAGGGCCGGGTGAGCAGTACTTC. Together with reference TRBV11-2 and TRBJ2-7, the CDR3 gives the full variable domain: EAGVAQSPRYKIIEKRQSVAFWCNPISGHATLYWYQQILGQGPKLLIQFQNNGVVDDSQLPKDRFSAERLKGVDSTLKIQPAKLEDSAVYLCASSPVGGPGEQYFGPGTRLTVT.

The gene calls are TRBV27 and TRBJ2-2; D not certain. The germline gives CDR1 MNHEY, CDR2 SMNVEV (reference sequence). This CDR3 region has 18 residues. Trimming took 3 bases from V and 1 from J, leaving 18 bases between them. The CDR3 DNA sequence: TGTGCCAGCAGTTTGGGTGTTGTGGTAGCCGAGAACACCGGGGAGCTGTTTTTT. It translates to CASSLGVVVAENTGELFF.

The rearrangement joins TRBV7-3 to TRBJ2-1; TRBD2 matches 14 bases. V shed 5 bases, J shed 7 bases, and the junction held 10 bases outside the gene matches. The CDR3 contains 17 residues. Germline assignment: CDR1 SGHTA and CDR2 FQGTGA. DNA of the CDR3: TGTGCCAGCAGCGCAAATCCGGGACTAGCGGGAGTTAATGAGCAGTTCTTC. Amino acid sequence: CASSANPGLAGVNEQFF.

The V gene is TRBV29-1, the J gene TRBJ2-1; tentative D call: TRBD1 (6 bases). Germline CDR1 is SQVTM and CDR2 is ANQGSEA. V lost 3 bases and J lost 10, with 7 bases in between. This CDR3 has 10 amino acids. The CDR3: CSVDTGEQFF. The CDR3 DNA reads TGCAGCGTTGACACAGGGGAGCAGTTCTTC.

The rearrangement uses TRBV30 and TRBJ2-7, with a possible D match to TRBD1 (5 bases). The CDR3 has 16 amino acids. Trimming took off 0 bases at V and 1 base at J, with 16 bases between the two ends. Germline loops: CDR1 GTSNPN, CDR2 SVGIG (reference sequence). The CDR3 nucleotides read TGTGCCTGGAGTGTAAGCACAGGTAAAGCGTCCTACGAGCAGTACTTC. This translates into CAWSVSTGKASYEQYF. Filled out from reference TRBV30 and TRBJ2-7, the complete variable domain reads SQTIHQWPATLVQPVGSPLSLECTVEGTSNPNLYWYRQAAGRGLQLLFYSVGIGQISSEVPQNLSASRPQDRQFILSSKKLLLSDSGFYLCAWSVSTGKASYEQYFGPGTRLTVT.

The J gene is TRBJ2-3, the V gene TRBV5-4; perhaps TRBD1 as D (7 bases). V lost 5 bases to trimming and J lost 0 bases, with 10 bases between them. In germline, CDR1 is SGHNT, CDR2 YYREEE (reference sequence). The CDR3 totals 14 residues. This CDR3 is CASSQGGSTDTQYF. The DNA of the CDR3 is TGTGCCAGCAGTCAGGGGGGTAGCACAGATACGCAGTATTTT.

The rearrangement joins TRBV4-3 to TRBJ2-2; D possibly corresponds to TRBD1 (6 bases). Germline CDR1 reads LGHNA; CDR2 reads YSLEER. The CDR3 loop spans 17 amino acids. Trimming removed 0 bases at V and 1 base at J, with 12 bases between. In DNA, the CDR3 is TGCGCCAGCAGCCAAGAGGGGGCTAGGGGGAACACCGGGGAGCTGTTTTTT. Translation: CASSQEGARGNTGELFF.

This sequence joins TRBV7-9 and TRBJ2-7; D is possibly TRBD1 (6 bases). Germline CDR1 is SEHNR and CDR2 is FQNEAQ (reference sequence). The CDR3 contains 14 residues. V lost 5 bases and J lost 3, with 14 bases in between. CDR3 loop: CASSQPGQHYEQYF. CDR3 DNA: TGTGCCAGCAGCCAACCGGGACAACACTACGAGCAGTACTTC.

This chain uses TRBV5-5 with TRBJ2-3; 14 bases agree with TRBD2. This CDR3 has 16 residues. The V gene end was trimmed by 4 bases and the J gene end by 6 bases; junction bases not matched to a gene: 7. Germline V CDR1 and CDR2: SGHKS, YYEKEE (reference sequence). CDR3 sequence: CASSGGTSGRGDTQYF. The DNA for the CDR3 is TGTGCCAGCAGCGGAGGGACTAGCGGGAGAGGGGATACGCAGTATTTT.